The T cell receptor beta chain described here comes from a study of blood T cell repertoires in COVID-19. As for the study in general: From the United States, Italy and Spain came samples of acute and convalescent COVID-19.

The CDR3 has 12 amino acids. Unmatched junction bases numbered 4, after V lost 6 bases and J lost 9 bases. Sequencing was performed with immunoSEQ multiplex PCR; in TCRdb, only in-frame clones are kept and a portion is missing. The data show some 250,000 clones, 86% seen once. The chain has TRBV12-3 or TRBV12-4 and TRBJ2-1; 8 positions agree with TRBD1. This TCR came from a woman aged 25 to 39 who had recovered from COVID-19. Sequencing was done on a sample of peripheral blood. CDR3 nucleotide sequence: TGTGCCAGCAGATCAGGGGGCTTTGAGCAGTTCTTC. Its protein product is CASRSGGFEQFF.